The source of this T cell receptor (beta chain) is a study of T cell responses to AZD1222 COVID-19 vaccine. Study conclusions and caveats: Among the donors, most were white British and more were female, and clonal diversity was possibly underestimated. Recipients of two AZD1222 doses showed rising Spike-specific TCR breadth and depth.

Measured with immunoSEQ multiplex PCR; TCRdb has only the in-frame clones, and not every one. The sample lists roughly 130,000 clones; 70% to 90% were seen once. On this clone: Its antigen is undetermined.

This receptor was obtained from an adult in good health. Sequencing was performed on peripheral blood, taken on day 0 of AZD1222 vaccination.

Written as DNA, the CDR3 is TGTGCCAGCAGTACCCTCAGGGGGGAGACCCAGTACTTC. As protein: CASSTLRGETQYF. The chain recombines TRBV12-3 or TRBV12-4 with TRBJ2-5, with 7 bases aligning to TRBD1. Trimming cost V 5 bases and J 5 bases; bases outside gene matches: 5. CDR3 length: 13 amino acids.